The 10 T cell receptor beta chains below come from one sample, sequenced in a study of shared clonotypes between healthy human individuals. Sequenced by immunoSEQ multiplex PCR; TCRdb stores in-frame clones only, minus some. Here the sample spans 740,000 or so clones, 73% being singletons. The sequenced sample was memory CD4+ T cells sorted from blood. Regarding subset: CD45RA-negative fraction. The receptor set was obtained from a woman in her twenties or thirties in good health.

As for this clone: The same CDR3 can be traced to other DNA sequences in this sample. The V call is TRBV27, the J call TRBJ1-1, with D possibly matching TRBD1 (5 bases). Germline V gene sequence: CDR1 MNHEY, CDR2 SMNVEV (reference sequence). Trimming left V 0 bases short and J 4 bases short, with 6 bases between. This CDR3 has 13 amino acids. CDR3 region: CASSLSQGTEAFF. In DNA form, the CDR3 reads TGTGCCAGCAGTTTATCCCAGGGCACTGAAGCTTTCTTT.

As DNA, the CDR3 is TGTGCCAGCAGATATACCGGGGAGCTGTTTTTT. This translates into CASRYTGELFF. The chain uses TRBV6-5 and TRBJ2-2; the D is unclear. This CDR3 spans 11 amino acids. CDR1 is MNHEY, CDR2 SVGAGI, per germline. The V end was cut by 6 bases, the J end by 5 bases, with 4 bases between.

The J gene is TRBJ2-2, the V gene TRBV7-9; a possible D gene is TRBD1 (5 bases). Germline CDR1 is SEHNR and CDR2 is FQNEAQ (reference sequence). The length of the CDR3 is 13 residues. V gave up 11 bases and J gave up 4 bases, with 14 bases separating them. This CDR3 is CAGSQGSTGELFF. The DNA for the CDR3 is TGTGCCGGGTCTCAGGGTTCCACCGGGGAGCTGTTTTTT. The whole variable domain, filled in from reference TRBV7-9 and TRBJ2-2, reads DTGVSQNPRHKITKRGQNVTFRCDPISEHNRLYWYRQTLGQGPEFLTYFQNEAQLEKSRLLSDRFSAERPKGSFSTLEIQRTEQGDSAMYLCAGSQGSTGELFFGEGSRLTVL.

This chain links TRBV7-3 with TRBJ1-1; TRBD1 might be the D (5 bases). Germline CDR1 and CDR2: SGHTA and FQGTGA. The CDR3 has 13 amino acids. V was shortened by 5 bases and J by 1 base, with 8 bases between the two germline ends. The CDR3 DNA reads TGTGCCAGCAGCCGGGACGGGAACACTGAAGCTTTCTTT. Residues: CASSRDGNTEAFF.

The chain has TRBV11-3 and TRBJ2-1; 9 nucleotides agree with TRBD1. V shed 5 bases, J shed 7 bases, and the junction held 3 bases outside the gene matches. Germline V gene lookup returns CDR1 SGHNT and CDR2 YENEEA. This CDR3 contains 13 residues. The CDR3 reads CASSTGTGNEQFF. For the CDR3, the DNA is TGTGCCAGCAGCACCGGGACAGGGAATGAGCAGTTCTTC.

The chain employs TRBV28 and TRBJ2-1, with D possibly TRBD1 on 5 matching bases. V gave up 6 bases and J gave up 4 bases, with 10 bases separating them. The V gene's germline CDR1 is MDHEN and CDR2 SYDVKM. This CDR3 is built from 13 residues. CDR3 in amino acids: CASRGPMYNEQFF. The CDR3 DNA reads as TGTGCCAGCAGGGGGCCGATGTACAATGAGCAGTTCTTC.

The V call is TRBV28, the J call TRBJ1-1; D is undetermined. Trimming stripped 7 bases from V and 6 bases from J, with 18 bases between. Germline lookup yields CDR1 MDHEN and CDR2 SYDVKM. This CDR3 has 14 residues. As DNA, the CDR3 is TGTGCCAGCAACTCCCCCGACAATGGGGCTGAAGCTTTCTTT. Protein: CASNSPDNGAEAFF.

The rearrangement links TRBV11-2 to TRBJ2-1; no definite D call. Trimming removed 1 base from V and 5 bases from J, with 3 bases in between. CDR3 length: 12 residues. Per the germline V gene, CDR1 is SGHAT and CDR2 is FQNNGV. The CDR3 is CASSLVDNEQFF. The CDR3 bases are TGTGCCAGCAGCTTAGTGGACAATGAGCAGTTCTTC.

The rearrangement links TRBV5-1 to TRBJ2-1; D gene uncertain. The CDR3 is 13 amino acids. Trimming shortened V by 3 bases and J by 4 bases, and 8 bases separated the two germline ends. The germline CDR1 and CDR2 sequences are SGHRS and YFSETQ. The CDR3 region has the DNA TGCGCCAGCAGCTCTCCCGATTACAATGAGCAGTTCTTC. Translated: CASSSPDYNEQFF.

CDR3 nucleotide sequence: TGTGCCTGGAGCCTAGGACAGGGTGTTAACTATGGCTACACCTTC. As protein: CAWSLGQGVNYGYTF. The chain links TRBV30 to TRBJ1-2, with TRBD1 identical over 8 bases. The trim removed 3 bases at V and 1 base at J, leaving 7 bases unmatched. The CDR3 has 15 residues. Germline assignment: CDR1 GTSNPN and CDR2 SVGIG (reference sequence).